Below are 7 T cell receptor beta chains sequenced from a single sample in a study of shared T cell receptors in the human thymus. Generated by immunoSEQ multiplex PCR, the TCRdb table keeps only in-frame clones and is missing some. This table holds some 720,000 clones, 88% found once. The data also belong to a second study, concerning human thymus T cells.

The sequenced sample was thymocytes. Receptors originate from a boy under three years old with a congenital heart defect.

The rearrangement joins TRBV27 to TRBJ2-3, with TRBD1 matching over 8 bases. Trimming removed 6 bases from V and 4 bases from J; junction bases left unmatched: 3. Germline V gene sequence: CDR1 MNHEY, CDR2 SMNVEV (reference sequence). CDR3 size: 13 residues. Here the CDR3 reads CASSQGAADTQYF. The CDR3, as DNA: TGTGCCAGCAGCCAGGGGGCGGCAGATACGCAGTATTTT.

This clone has only one observation. The CDR3 bases are TGTGCCAGCAGCCAAGATCGTTTCAGTAGCGGGTCAAACTCCTACGAGCAGTACTTC. This translates into CASSQDRFSSGSNSYEQYF. V is TRBV4-2 and J is TRBJ2-7; 7 nucleotides line up with TRBD2. CDR1 and CDR2 (germline): LGHNA, YNFKEQ. J lost 0 bases, V lost 0 bases, and 14 bases had no gene match. The CDR3 contains 19 residues.

This rearrangement joins TRBV4-3 to TRBJ2-7, with 15 nucleotides matching TRBD2. J was trimmed by 6 bases and V by 4 bases; bases with no gene match: 4. This CDR3 has 15 amino acids. CDR1 is LGHNA and CDR2 is YSLEER in the germline V gene. The CDR3 is CASSPRTSGRAEQYF. In nucleotides, the CDR3 is TGCGCCAGCAGCCCCCGGACTAGCGGGAGGGCCGAGCAGTACTTC.

For the CDR3, the DNA is TGTGCCAGCAGCCAAGTGGGGGGACGGGAAGCTTTCTTT. Translating it yields CASSQVGGREAFF. This chain uses TRBV14 with TRBJ1-1; D is perhaps TRBD1 (5 bases). The V gene's germline CDR1 is SGHDN and CDR2 FVKESK. Trimming cost V 1 base and J 8 bases, with 11 bases left between them. This CDR3 contains 13 residues.

The chain is built from TRBV2 and TRBJ1-5, with TRBD1 matching 8 bases. Germline-derived CDR1 and CDR2 are SNHLY and FYNNEI. This CDR3 is 16 amino acids long. V lost 6 bases, J lost 1 base, and 8 bases stayed unmatched. CDR3 bases: TGTGCCAGCAGCTACAGGGGGGCCCTGAGCAATCAGCCCCAGCATTTT. Translation: CASSYRGALSNQPQHF. Variable domain in full (rest from reference TRBV2 and TRBJ1-5): EPEVTQTPSHQVTQMGQEVILRCVPISNHLYFYWYRQILGQKVEFLVSFYNNEISEKSEIFDDQFSVERPDGSNFTLKIRSTKLEDSAMYFCASSYRGALSNQPQHFGDGTRLSIL.

In its sample, this clone was seen a few times. The chain joins TRBV7-9 to TRBJ2-2, with D perhaps TRBD1 (5 bases). Germline lookup yields CDR1 SEHNR and CDR2 FQNEAQ (reference sequence). The CDR3 is made up of 16 amino acids. V lost 4 bases and J 0 bases, leaving 12 bases between the germline ends. The CDR3 DNA reads TGTGCCAGCAGCTGGGCCAGGGAAACGAACACCGGGGAGCTGTTTTTT. Translation: CASSWARETNTGELFF.

V usage is TRBV15 and J usage is TRBJ2-5; TRBD1 matches 10 bases. The assigned J gene may be wrong: the sequence end matches TRBJ2-7 better. This CDR3 is 18 amino acids long. CDR1 is LNHNV and CDR2 is YYDKDF in the germline V gene (reference sequence). The CDR3 DNA sequence: TGTGCCACCAGCAGAGGCAGGACAGGGGGACTGAGCTCCTACGAGCAGTACTTC. Protein product: CATSRGRTGGLSSYEQYF.